The next 21 T cell receptor beta chains were all read from a single sample in a study of T cell responses to AZD1222 COVID-19 vaccine. The table came from immunoSEQ multiplex PCR; TCRdb's copy has only in-frame clones and leaves some out. The sample lists about 120,000 clones, 92% occurring once. This sample comprised peripheral blood, obtained on day 0 of AZD1222 vaccination. These receptors were taken from an adult in good health.

The chain employs TRBV11-3 and TRBJ2-1; 13 nucleotides match TRBD2. This CDR3 is built from 15 residues. Germline V lookup: CDR1 SGHNT, CDR2 YENEEA. Germline trimming cut 5 bases from V and 9 bases from J; bases unmatched to any gene: 7. The DNA of the CDR3 is TGTGCCAGCAGCCCCGGGACTAGCGGGATGGGTGAGCAGTTCTTC. The encoded protein is CASSPGTSGMGEQFF.

V gene TRBV27 combines with J gene TRBJ1-1; 7 nucleotides match TRBD1. This CDR3 is 14 amino acids long. V trimming: 3 bases; J trimming: 1 base; junction bases outside the gene matches: 2. Germline lookup yields CDR1 MNHEY and CDR2 SMNVEV (reference sequence). This CDR3 is CASSFEGANTEAFF. DNA for the CDR3: TGTGCCAGCAGTTTCGAGGGGGCGAACACTGAAGCTTTCTTT.

V and J are TRBV15 and TRBJ2-7; TRBD1 matches at 10 bases. The CDR3 extends over 14 amino acids. Germline trimming cut 4 bases from V and 2 bases from J; bases unmatched to any gene: 2. CDR1 and CDR2 from the germline V gene are LNHNV and YYDKDF (reference sequence). CDR3 bases: TGTGCCACCAGCAAGGGACAGGGGCCCTACGAGCAGTACTTC. Translated: CATSKGQGPYEQYF.

The chain combines TRBV5-5 with TRBJ1-1; D possibly corresponds to TRBD1 (5 bases). Germline CDR1 SGHKS, CDR2 YYEKEE (reference sequence). V lost 0 bases, J lost 4 bases, and 10 bases lay in between. This CDR3 contains 14 residues. The CDR3 loop reads CASSLDGGGTEAFF. CDR3 nucleotides: TGTGCCAGCAGCTTGGATGGGGGTGGCACTGAAGCTTTCTTT.

J is TRBJ1-1 and V is TRBV19, with D perhaps matching TRBD1 (6 bases). V was cut by 6 bases and J by 1 base, with 9 bases left in between. The CDR3 sequence is 13 residues long. Germline V CDR1 and CDR2: LNHDA, SQIVND (reference sequence). The CDR3 bases are TGTGCCAGTAGAATACAGGGGAACACTGAAGCTTTCTTT. It codes for CASRIQGNTEAFF.

V and J are TRBV6-2 or TRBV6-3 and TRBJ2-7; D is uncertain. This CDR3 comprises 14 residues. Germline CDR1 reads MNHEY; CDR2 reads SVGEGT. V was trimmed by 3 bases and J by 4 bases, leaving 13 bases between them. The CDR3 is CASSYTDQGYEQYF. CDR3 DNA: TGTGCCAGCAGTTATACTGACCAAGGATACGAGCAGTACTTC.

This chain links TRBV2 with TRBJ1-2, with 8 bases matching TRBD1. Per the germline V gene, CDR1 is SNHLY and CDR2 is FYNNEI. This CDR3 comprises 15 residues. The J segment lost 3 bases and the V segment lost 4 bases, leaving 7 bases of the junction unmatched. In DNA form, the CDR3 reads TGTGCCAGCAGTGGGGTGACAGGGGCTTACTATGGCTACACCTTC. It is translated as CASSGVTGAYYGYTF.

This chain connects TRBV5-1 to TRBJ2-7; 11 positions agree with TRBD2. The CDR3 spans 15 residues. Germline CDR1 reads SGHRS; CDR2 reads YFSETQ. Trimming at V came to 0 bases and at J to 4 bases, leaving 3 bases not matched to a gene. This chain's CDR3 is CASSLGLAGRYEQYF. DNA of the CDR3: TGCGCCAGCAGCTTGGGACTAGCGGGGCGTTACGAGCAGTACTTC.

The chain has TRBV7-2 and TRBJ2-7; 10 bases line up with TRBD2. The CDR3 consists of 16 residues. Unmatched junction bases numbered 9, after V lost 2 bases and J lost 5 bases. In germline, CDR1 is SGHTA, CDR2 FQGNSA. CDR3 in amino acids: CASSLIASGSRDEQYF. The CDR3 DNA sequence: TGTGCCAGCAGCTTAATTGCTAGCGGGAGCCGAGACGAGCAGTACTTC. The full variable domain, completed using reference TRBV7-2 and TRBJ2-7, is GAGVSQSPSNKVTEKGKDVELRCDPISGHTALYWYRQSLGQGLEFLIYFQGNSAPDKSGLPSDRFSAERTGGSVSTLTIQRTQQEDSAVYLCASSLIASGSRDEQYFGPGTRLTVT.

The V gene is TRBV13, the J gene TRBJ1-1, with D unresolved. There are 16 residues in the CDR3. V lost 4 bases and J 1 base, leaving 16 bases between the germline ends. Germline CDR1 PRHDT, CDR2 FYEKMQ (reference sequence). The CDR3 nucleotides are TGTGCCAGCAGCTCGAGAATAGGGAGAGCGAACACTGAAGCTTTCTTT. It translates to CASSSRIGRANTEAFF.

V and J are TRBV14 and TRBJ1-6, with D unresolved. The germline CDR1 and CDR2 sequences are SGHDN and FVKESK. Trimming shortened V by 0 bases and J by 5 bases, and 11 bases separated the two germline ends. The CDR3 totals 16 residues. The CDR3 DNA reads TGTGCCAGCAGCCAAGAGAAGGGATCGCATAATTCACCCCTCCACTTT. The encoded protein is CASSQEKGSHNSPLHF.

The chain uses TRBV9 and TRBJ2-6, with 7 bases identical to TRBD1. Germline trimming cut 1 base from V and 4 bases from J; bases unmatched to any gene: 8. The length of the CDR3 is 17 residues. Germline V gene data show CDR1 as SGDLS and CDR2 as YYNGEE. The CDR3 here is CASSVTGQVEGANVLTF. The CDR3 DNA reads as TGTGCCAGCAGCGTAACCGGACAGGTGGAGGGGGCCAACGTCCTGACTTTC.

V gene TRBV5-4 combines with J gene TRBJ1-1; D is uncertain. Germline CDR1 SGHNT, CDR2 YYREEE (reference sequence). V was trimmed by 6 bases and J by 4 bases, leaving 16 bases between them. The CDR3 length is 14 residues. CDR3 loop: CASTTPTNPTEAFF. For the CDR3, the DNA is TGTGCCAGCACCACCCCGACGAATCCCACTGAAGCTTTCTTT.

The V and J genes are TRBV7-6 and TRBJ2-3, with a possible D match to TRBD2 (5 bases). Trimming pared 5 bases from V and 4 bases from J, leaving 16 bases between. The V gene's germline CDR1 is SGHVS and CDR2 FNYEAQ. The CDR3 is 15 residues long. Here the CDR3 DNA reads TGTGCCAGCAGCGGGCAAAGGTCCGGGGCAGATACGCAGTATTTT. Its protein product is CASSGQRSGADTQYF.

Details on this clone: The junction departs from germline at one end; a sequencing error may be responsible. The rearrangement links TRBV5-4 to TRBJ1-2; 8 positions agree with TRBD1. The CDR3 is 11 amino acids. The germline V gene has CDR1 SGHNT and CDR2 YYREEE (reference sequence). The CDR3: CASSWRDRRVF. In nucleotides, the CDR3 is TGTGCCAGCAGCTGGCGGGACAGGAGGGTTTTC.

The chain couples TRBV27 to TRBJ1-1, with D possibly matching TRBD1 (5 bases). Deletions cut 6 bases from V and 5 bases from J, with 13 bases between. The CDR3 sequence is 13 residues long. The germline V gene encodes CDR1 MNHEY and CDR2 SMNVEV (reference sequence). Written as DNA, the CDR3 is TGTGCCAGCAGCCCCGGGGGACGGACTGAAGCTTTCTTT. Translating it yields CASSPGGRTEAFF.

This clone was found once. The gene calls are TRBV30 and TRBJ1-6; TRBD1 might be the D (5 bases). The CDR3 extends over 14 amino acids. The germline V and J ends were trimmed by 2 bases and 7 bases, with 12 bases remaining between them. The germline V gene encodes CDR1 GTSNPN and CDR2 SVGIG (reference sequence). This chain's CDR3 is CAWSLGRVNSPLHF. CDR3 in DNA: TGTGCCTGGAGTCTCGGCAGGGTCAATTCACCCCTCCACTTT.

The chain combines TRBV7-8 with TRBJ2-2; 7 bases fit TRBD1. Looked up from germline, CDR1 is SGHVS and CDR2 is FQNEAQ. V was pared by 4 bases and J by 5 bases, with 4 bases of the junction left unmatched. CDR3 length equals 14 residues. CDR3 in DNA: TGTGCCAGCAGCTCCTCAGGGGGAACCGGGGAGCTGTTTTTT. Protein product: CASSSSGGTGELFF.

The rearrangement links TRBV29-1 to TRBJ2-7, with D maybe TRBD1 (5 bases). Per germline, CDR1 SQVTM and CDR2 ANQGSEA. The CDR3 has 11 residues. The V end lost 6 bases, the J end lost 0 bases, and 6 bases lay between the germline ends. CDR3 sequence (DNA): TGCAGCGTGACAGACTCCTACGAGCAGTACTTC. Translating gives CSVTDSYEQYF.

The J gene is TRBJ1-2, the V gene TRBV28; a possible D gene is TRBD1 (5 bases). This CDR3 contains 13 residues. Between the trimmed V and J ends, which lost 2 bases and 7 bases, there was a span of 11 bases. Germline V gene sequence: CDR1 MDHEN, CDR2 SYDVKM. CDR3 in DNA: TGTGCCAGCAGTTTAAGCGAGGGGTCTGGCTACACCTTC. Amino acids: CASSLSEGSGYTF.

V is TRBV19 and J is TRBJ1-2, with TRBD1 matching over 7 bases. V gave up 5 bases and J gave up 7 bases; unmatched junction bases: 4. Germline-derived CDR1 and CDR2 are LNHDA and SQIVND (reference sequence). The CDR3 contains 12 residues. In nucleotides, the CDR3 is TGTGCCAGTAGTGTTACAGGGGCTGGCTACACCTTC. Translation gives CASSVTGAGYTF. The full variable domain, its missing parts supplied by reference TRBV19 and TRBJ1-2, is DGGITQSPKYLFRKEGQNVTLSCEQNLNHDAMYWYRQDPGQGLRLIYYSQIVNDFQKGDIAEGYSVSREKKESFPLTVTSAQKNPTAFYLCASSVTGAGYTFGSGTRLTVV.